This T cell receptor beta chain is drawn from a study of regulatory T cells in long-lasting Graves disease. The sample's time point: persistent/refractory GD, antithyroid drugs over 5 years with positive TRAb. PBMC-derived RNA was used for the TCR library. This clonotype was counted ten times or more. Combining iRepertoire HTBI primers with Arm-PCR of CDR3 regions, the authors built TCR beta libraries. MiXCR, run by TCRdb on the multiplex PCR reads, gives a single entry per CDR3 protein. The sample has around 400,000 distinct CDR3 sequences, about 20% seen once. This sequence was found in a female donor with Graves disease. Sequenced material: peripheral blood mononuclear cells (PBMCs), taken when the disease was refractory, from a patient treated with antithyroid drugs.

The CDR3 DNA reads as TGTGCCAGCAGCCGGCGGGGAGCGGGACAAAAAGAGACCCAGTACTTC. Translation gives CASSRRGAGQKETQYF. The rearrangement joins TRBV7-8 to TRBJ2-5; D may be TRBD2 (7 bases). The CDR3 loop spans 16 amino acids. CDR1 and CDR2 from the germline V gene are SGHVS and FQNEAQ. Trimming removed 5 bases from V and 3 bases from J, with 19 bases in between.